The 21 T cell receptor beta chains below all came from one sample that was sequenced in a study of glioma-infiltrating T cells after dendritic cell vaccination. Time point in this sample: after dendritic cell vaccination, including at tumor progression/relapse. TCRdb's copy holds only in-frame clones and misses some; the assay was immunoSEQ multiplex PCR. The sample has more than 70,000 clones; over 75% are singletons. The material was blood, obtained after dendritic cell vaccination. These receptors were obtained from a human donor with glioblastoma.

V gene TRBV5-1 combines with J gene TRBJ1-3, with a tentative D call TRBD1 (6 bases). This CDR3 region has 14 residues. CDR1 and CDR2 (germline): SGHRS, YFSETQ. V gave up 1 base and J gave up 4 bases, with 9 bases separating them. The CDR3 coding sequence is TGCGCCAGCAGCTTGAGGGGGAGAGGAAACACCATATATTTT. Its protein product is CASSLRGRGNTIYF.

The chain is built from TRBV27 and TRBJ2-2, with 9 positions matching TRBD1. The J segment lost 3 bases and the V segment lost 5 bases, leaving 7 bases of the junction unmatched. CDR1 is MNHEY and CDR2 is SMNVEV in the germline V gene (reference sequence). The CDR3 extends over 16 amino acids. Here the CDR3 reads CASSLTGGAYTGELFF. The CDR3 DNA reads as TGTGCCAGCAGTCTTACAGGGGGCGCATACACCGGGGAGCTGTTTTTT.

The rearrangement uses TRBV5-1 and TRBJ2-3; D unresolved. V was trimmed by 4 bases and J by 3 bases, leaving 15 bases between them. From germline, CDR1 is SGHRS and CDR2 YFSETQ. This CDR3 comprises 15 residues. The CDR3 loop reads CASSVYSNPTDTQYF. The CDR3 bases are TGCGCCAGCAGCGTGTACTCGAATCCGACAGATACGCAGTATTTT.

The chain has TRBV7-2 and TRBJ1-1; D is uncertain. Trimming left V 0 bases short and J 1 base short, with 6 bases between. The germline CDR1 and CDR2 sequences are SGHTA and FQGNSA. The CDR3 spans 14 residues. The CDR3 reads CASSLAMRNTEAFF. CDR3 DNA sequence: TGTGCCAGCAGCTTAGCGATGAGGAACACTGAAGCTTTCTTT.

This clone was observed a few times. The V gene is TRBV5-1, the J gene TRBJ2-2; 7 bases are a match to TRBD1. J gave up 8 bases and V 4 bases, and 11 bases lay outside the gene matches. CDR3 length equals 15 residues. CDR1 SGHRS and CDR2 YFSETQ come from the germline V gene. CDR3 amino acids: CASSPGTEGTGELFF. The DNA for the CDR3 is TGCGCCAGCAGCCCTGGGACAGAAGGGACAGGGGAGCTGTTTTTT.

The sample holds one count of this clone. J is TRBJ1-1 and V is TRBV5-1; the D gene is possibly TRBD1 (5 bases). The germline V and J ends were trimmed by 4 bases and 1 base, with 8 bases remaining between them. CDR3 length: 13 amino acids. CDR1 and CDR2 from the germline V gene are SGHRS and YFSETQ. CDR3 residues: CASSPGQNTEAFF. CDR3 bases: TGCGCCAGCAGCCCAGGACAGAACACTGAAGCTTTCTTT.

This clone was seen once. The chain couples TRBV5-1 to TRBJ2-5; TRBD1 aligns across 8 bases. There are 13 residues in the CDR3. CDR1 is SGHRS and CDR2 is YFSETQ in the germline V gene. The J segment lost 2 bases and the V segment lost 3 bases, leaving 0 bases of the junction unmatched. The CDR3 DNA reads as TGCGCCAGCAGCTGGACAGGGCAAGAGACCCAGTACTTC. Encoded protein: CASSWTGQETQYF.

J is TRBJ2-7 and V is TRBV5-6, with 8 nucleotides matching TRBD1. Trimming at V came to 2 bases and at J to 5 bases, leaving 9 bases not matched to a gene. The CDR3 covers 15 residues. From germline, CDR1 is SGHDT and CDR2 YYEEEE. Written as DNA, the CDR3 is TGTGCCAGCAGCTTTTTACCAGGGGGCTTCCACGAGCAGTACTTC. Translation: CASSFLPGGFHEQYF.

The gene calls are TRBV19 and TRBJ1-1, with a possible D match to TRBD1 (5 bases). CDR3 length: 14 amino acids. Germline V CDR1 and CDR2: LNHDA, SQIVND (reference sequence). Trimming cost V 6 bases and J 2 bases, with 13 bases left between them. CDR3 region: CASRPDRFNTEAFF. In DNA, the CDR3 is TGTGCCAGTAGACCCGACAGATTCAACACTGAAGCTTTCTTT.

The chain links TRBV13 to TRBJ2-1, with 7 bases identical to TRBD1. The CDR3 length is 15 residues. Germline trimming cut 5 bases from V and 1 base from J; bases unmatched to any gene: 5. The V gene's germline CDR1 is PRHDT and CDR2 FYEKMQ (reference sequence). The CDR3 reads CASSPRQGSYNEQFF. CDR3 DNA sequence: TGTGCCAGCAGCCCTCGACAGGGATCCTACAATGAGCAGTTCTTC.

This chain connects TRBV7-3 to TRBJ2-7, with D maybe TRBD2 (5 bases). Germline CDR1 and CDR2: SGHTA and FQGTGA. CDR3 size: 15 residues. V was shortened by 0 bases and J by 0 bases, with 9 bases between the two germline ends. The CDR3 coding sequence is TGTGCCAGCAGCTTAACTAGCGTCGACTCCTACGAGCAGTACTTC. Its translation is CASSLTSVDSYEQYF.

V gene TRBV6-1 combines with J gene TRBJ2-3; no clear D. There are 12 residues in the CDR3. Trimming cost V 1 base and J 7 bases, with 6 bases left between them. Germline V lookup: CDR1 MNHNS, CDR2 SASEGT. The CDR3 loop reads CASSEGSYTQYF. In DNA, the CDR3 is TGTGCCAGCAGTGAAGGCAGTTATACGCAGTATTTT.

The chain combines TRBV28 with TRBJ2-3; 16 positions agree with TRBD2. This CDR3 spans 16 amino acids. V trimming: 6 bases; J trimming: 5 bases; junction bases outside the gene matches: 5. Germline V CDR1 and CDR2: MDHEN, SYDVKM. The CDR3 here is CASSKGLAGGGDTQYF. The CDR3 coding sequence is TGTGCCAGCAGCAAGGGACTAGCGGGAGGGGGAGATACGCAGTATTTT. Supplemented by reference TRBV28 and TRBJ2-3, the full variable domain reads DVKVTQSSRYLVKRTGEKVFLECVQDMDHENMFWYRQDPGLGLRLIYFSYDVKMKEKGDIPEGYSVSREKKERFSLILESASTNQTSMYLCASSKGLAGGGDTQYFGPGTRLTVL.

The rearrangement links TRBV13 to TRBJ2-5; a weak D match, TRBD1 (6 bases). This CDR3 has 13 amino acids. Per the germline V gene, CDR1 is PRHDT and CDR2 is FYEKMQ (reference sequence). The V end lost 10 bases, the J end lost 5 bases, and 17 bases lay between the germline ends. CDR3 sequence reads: CATNLRDMETQYF. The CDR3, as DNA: TGTGCCACCAACCTTCGGGACATGGAGACCCAGTACTTC.

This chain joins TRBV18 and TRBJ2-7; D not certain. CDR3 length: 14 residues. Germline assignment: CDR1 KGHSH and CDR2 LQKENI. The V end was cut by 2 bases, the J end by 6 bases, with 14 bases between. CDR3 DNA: TGTGCCAGCTCACCAGACAACCGGCCTCTCGAGCAGTACTTC. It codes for CASSPDNRPLEQYF.

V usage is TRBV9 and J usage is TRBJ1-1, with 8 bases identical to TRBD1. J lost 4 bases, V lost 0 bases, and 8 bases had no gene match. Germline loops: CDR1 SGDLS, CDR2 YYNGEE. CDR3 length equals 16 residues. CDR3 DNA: TGTGCCAGCAGCGTAGGACCCTCTACAGGGGGCACTGAAGCTTTCTTT. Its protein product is CASSVGPSTGGTEAFF.

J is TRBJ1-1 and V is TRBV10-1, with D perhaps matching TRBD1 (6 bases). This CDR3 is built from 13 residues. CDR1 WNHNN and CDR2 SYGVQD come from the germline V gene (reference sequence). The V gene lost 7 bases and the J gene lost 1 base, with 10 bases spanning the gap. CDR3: CASTQGGNTEAFF. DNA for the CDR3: TGCGCCAGCACCCAAGGGGGGAACACTGAAGCTTTCTTT.

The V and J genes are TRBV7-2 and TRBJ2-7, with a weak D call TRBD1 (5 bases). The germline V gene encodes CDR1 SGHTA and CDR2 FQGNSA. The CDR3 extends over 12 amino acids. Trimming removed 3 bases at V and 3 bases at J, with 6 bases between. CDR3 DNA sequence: TGTGCCAGCAGCTTCCAGGGCTACGAGCAGTACTTC. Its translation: CASSFQGYEQYF.

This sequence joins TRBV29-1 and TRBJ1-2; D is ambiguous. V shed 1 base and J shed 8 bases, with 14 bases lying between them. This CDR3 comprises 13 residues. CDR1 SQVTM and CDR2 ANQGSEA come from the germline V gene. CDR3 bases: TGCAGCGTTGAAGTGGCAGGACTGCGAGGCTACACCTTC. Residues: CSVEVAGLRGYTF. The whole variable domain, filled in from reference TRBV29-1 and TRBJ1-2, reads SAVISQKPSRDICQRGTSLTIQCQVDSQVTMMFWYRQQPGQSLTLIATANQGSEATYESGFVIDKFPISRPNLTFSTLTVSNMSPEDSSIYLCSVEVAGLRGYTFGSGTRLTVV.

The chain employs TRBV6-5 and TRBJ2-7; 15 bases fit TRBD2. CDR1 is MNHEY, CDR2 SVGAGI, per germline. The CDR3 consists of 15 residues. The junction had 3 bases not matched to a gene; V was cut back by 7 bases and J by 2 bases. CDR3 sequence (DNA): TGTGCCAGCACCGGACTAGCGGGGGGGACCTACGAGCAGTACTTC. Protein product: CASTGLAGGTYEQYF.

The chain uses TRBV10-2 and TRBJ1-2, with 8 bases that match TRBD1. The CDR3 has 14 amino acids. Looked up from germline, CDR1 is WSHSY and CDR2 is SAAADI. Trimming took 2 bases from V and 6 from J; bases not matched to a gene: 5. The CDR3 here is CASSETDRANGYTF. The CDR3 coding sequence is TGCGCCAGCAGTGAGACGGACAGGGCCAATGGCTACACCTTC.